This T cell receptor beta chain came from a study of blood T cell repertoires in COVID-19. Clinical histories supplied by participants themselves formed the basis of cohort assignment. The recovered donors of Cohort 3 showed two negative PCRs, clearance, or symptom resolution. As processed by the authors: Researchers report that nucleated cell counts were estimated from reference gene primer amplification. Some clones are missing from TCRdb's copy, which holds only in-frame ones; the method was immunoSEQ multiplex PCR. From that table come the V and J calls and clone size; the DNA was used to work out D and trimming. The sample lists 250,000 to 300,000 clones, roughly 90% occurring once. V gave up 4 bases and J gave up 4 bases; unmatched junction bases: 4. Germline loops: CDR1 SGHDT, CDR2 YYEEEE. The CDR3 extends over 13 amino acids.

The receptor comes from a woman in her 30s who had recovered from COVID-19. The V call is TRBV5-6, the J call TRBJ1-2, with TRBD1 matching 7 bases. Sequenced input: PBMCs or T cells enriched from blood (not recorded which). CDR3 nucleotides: TGTGCCAGCAGCCTCTGGGACAGCTATGGCTACACCTTC. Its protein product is CASSLWDSYGYTF.